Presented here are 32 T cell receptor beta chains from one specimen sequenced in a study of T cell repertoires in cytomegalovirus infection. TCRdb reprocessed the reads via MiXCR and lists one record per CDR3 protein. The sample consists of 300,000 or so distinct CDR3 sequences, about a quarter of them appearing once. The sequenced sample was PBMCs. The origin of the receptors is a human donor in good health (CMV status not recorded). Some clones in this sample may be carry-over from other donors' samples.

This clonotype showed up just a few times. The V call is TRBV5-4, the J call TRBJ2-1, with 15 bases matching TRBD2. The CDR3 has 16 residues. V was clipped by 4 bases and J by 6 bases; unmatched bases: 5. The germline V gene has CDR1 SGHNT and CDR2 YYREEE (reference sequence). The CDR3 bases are TGTGCCAGCAGCGGAGGGACTAGCGGGGGGAGCAATGAGCAGTTCTTC. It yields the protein CASSGGTSGGSNEQFF. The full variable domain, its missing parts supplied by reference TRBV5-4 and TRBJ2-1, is ETGVTQSPTHLIKTRGQQVTLRCSSQSGHNTVSWYQQALGQGPQFIFQYYREEENGRGNFPPRFSGLQFPNYSSELNVNALELDDSALYLCASSGGTSGGSNEQFFGPGTRLTVL.

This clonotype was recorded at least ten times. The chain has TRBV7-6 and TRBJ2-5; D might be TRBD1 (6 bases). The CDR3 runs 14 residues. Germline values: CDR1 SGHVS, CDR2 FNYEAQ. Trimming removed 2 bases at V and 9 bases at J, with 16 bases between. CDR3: CASSLNPLEGAQYF. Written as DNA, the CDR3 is TGTGCCAGCAGCTTAAACCCCCTAGAGGGGGCCCAGTACTTC. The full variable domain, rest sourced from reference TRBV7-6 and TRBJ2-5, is GAGVSQSPRYKVTKRGQDVALRCDPISGHVSLYWYRQALGQGPEFLTYFNYEAQQDKSGLPNDRFSAERPEGSISTLTIQRTEQRDSAMYRCASSLNPLEGAQYFGPGTRLLVL.

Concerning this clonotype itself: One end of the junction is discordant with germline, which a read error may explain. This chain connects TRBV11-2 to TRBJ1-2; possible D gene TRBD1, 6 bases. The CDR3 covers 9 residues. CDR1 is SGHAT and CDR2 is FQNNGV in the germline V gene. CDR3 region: CASSPNRAF. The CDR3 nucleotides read TGTGCCAGCAGTCCTAACAGGGCCTTC.

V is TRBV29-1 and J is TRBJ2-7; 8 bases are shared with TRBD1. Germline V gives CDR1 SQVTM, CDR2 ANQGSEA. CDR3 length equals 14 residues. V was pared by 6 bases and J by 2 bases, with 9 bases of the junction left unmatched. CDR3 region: CSVTDRGDPYEQYF. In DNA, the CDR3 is TGCAGCGTGACCGACAGGGGCGATCCCTACGAGCAGTACTTC.

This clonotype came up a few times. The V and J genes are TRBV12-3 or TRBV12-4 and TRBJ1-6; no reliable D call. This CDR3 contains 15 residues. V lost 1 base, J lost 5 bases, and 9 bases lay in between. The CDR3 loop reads CASSLEGWDNSPLHF. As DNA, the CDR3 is TGTGCCAGCAGTTTAGAAGGTTGGGATAATTCACCCCTCCACTTT.

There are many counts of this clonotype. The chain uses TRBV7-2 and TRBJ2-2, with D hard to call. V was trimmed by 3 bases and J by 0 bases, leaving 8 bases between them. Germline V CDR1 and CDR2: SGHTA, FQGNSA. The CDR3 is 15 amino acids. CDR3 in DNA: TGTGCCAGCAGCTTGAGCGTAGCGAACACCGGGGAGCTGTTTTTT. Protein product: CASSLSVANTGELFF.

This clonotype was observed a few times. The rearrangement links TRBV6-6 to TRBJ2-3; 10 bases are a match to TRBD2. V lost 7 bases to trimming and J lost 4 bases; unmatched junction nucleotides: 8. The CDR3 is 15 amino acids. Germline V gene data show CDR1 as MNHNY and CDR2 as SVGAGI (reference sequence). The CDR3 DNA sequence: TGTGCCAGCATGGTCCTAGCGGGAGTAGCAGATACGCAGTATTTT. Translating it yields CASMVLAGVADTQYF.

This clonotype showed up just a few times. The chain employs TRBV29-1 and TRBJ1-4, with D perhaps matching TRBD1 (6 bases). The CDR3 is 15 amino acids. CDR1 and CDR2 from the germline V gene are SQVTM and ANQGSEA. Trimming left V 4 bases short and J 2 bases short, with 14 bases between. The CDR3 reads CSVVGAPTTNEKLFF. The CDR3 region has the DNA TGCAGCGTTGTGGGGGCACCGACTACTAATGAAAAACTGTTTTTT.

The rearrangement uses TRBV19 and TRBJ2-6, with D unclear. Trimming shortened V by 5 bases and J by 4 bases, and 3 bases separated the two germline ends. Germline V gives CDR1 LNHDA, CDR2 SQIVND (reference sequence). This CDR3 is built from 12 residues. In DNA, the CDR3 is TGTGCCAGTAGTTTGGGGGCCAACGTCCTGACTTTC. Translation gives CASSLGANVLTF.

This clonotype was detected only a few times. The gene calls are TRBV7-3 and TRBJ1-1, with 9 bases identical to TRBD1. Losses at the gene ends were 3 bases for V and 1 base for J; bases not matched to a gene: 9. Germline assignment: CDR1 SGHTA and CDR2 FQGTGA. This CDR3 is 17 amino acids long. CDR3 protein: CASSFGGTGRANTEAFF. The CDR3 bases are TGTGCCAGCAGCTTCGGTGGGACAGGGAGGGCGAACACTGAAGCTTTCTTT.

In DNA form, the CDR3 reads TGCAGCGCCGCCCGGGGAGGTCAAGAGACCCAGTACTTC. Encoded protein: CSAARGGQETQYF. This chain connects TRBV29-1 to TRBJ2-5; a possible D gene is TRBD2 (6 bases). This CDR3 is built from 13 residues. Germline V gene sequence: CDR1 SQVTM, CDR2 ANQGSEA. V lost 7 bases and J lost 2, with 14 bases in between.

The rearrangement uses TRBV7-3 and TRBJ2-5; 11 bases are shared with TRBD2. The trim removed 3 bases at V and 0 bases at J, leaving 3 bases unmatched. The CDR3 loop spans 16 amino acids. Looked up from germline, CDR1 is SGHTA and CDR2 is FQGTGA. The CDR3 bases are TGTGCCAGCAGCTTGGGACTAGCGGAGTACCAAGAGACCCAGTACTTC. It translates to CASSLGLAEYQETQYF. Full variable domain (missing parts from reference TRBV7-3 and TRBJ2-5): GAGVSQTPSNKVTEKGKYVELRCDPISGHTALYWYRQSLGQGPEFLIYFQGTGAADDSGLPNDRFFAVRPEGSVSTLKIQRTERGDSAVYLCASSLGLAEYQETQYFGPGTRLLVL.

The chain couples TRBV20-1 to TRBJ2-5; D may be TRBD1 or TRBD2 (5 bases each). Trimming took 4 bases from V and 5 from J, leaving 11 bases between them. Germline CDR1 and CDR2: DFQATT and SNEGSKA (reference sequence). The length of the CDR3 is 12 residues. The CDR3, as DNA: TGCAGTGCTAAGGGGCGAGGGGAGACCCAGTACTTC. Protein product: CSAKGRGETQYF.

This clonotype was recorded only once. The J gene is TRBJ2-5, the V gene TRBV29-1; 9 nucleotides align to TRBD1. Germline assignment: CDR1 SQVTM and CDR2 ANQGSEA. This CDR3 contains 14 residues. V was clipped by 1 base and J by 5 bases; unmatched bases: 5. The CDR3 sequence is CSVEGADRGETQYF. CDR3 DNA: TGCAGCGTTGAAGGGGCCGACAGGGGGGAGACCCAGTACTTC.

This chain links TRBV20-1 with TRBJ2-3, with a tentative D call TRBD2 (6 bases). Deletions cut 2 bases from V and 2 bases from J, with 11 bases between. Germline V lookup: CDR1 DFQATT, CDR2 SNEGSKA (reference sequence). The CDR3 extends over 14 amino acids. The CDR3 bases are TGCAGTGCTAGAACCCTAGCGAACACAGATACGCAGTATTTT. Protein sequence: CSARTLANTDTQYF.

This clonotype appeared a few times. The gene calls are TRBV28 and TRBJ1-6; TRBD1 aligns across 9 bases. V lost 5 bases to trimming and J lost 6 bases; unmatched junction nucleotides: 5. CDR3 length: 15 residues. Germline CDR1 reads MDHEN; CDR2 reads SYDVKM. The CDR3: CASSTGGLGNSPLHF. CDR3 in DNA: TGTGCCAGCAGTACAGGGGGCTTGGGTAATTCACCCCTCCACTTT.

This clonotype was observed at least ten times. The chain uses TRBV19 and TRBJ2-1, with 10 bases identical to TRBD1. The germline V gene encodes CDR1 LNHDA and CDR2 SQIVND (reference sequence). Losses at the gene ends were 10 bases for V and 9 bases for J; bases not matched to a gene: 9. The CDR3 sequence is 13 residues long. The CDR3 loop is CATHRQGAVEQFF. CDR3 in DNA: TGTGCCACCCACCGACAGGGGGCGGTTGAGCAGTTCTTC.

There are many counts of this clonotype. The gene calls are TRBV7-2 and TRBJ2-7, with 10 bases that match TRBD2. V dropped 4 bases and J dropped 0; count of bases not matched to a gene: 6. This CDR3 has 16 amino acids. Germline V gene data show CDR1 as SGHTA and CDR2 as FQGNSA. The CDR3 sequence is CASSSQGLALSYEQYF. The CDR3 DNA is TGTGCCAGCAGCTCCCAGGGACTAGCGCTCTCCTACGAGCAGTACTTC.

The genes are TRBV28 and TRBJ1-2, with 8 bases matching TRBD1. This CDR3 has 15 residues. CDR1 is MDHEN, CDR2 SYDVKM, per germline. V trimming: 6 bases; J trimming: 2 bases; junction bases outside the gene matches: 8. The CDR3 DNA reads TGTGCCAGCAGGACAATGCGACAGGGGAACTATGGCTACACCTTC. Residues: CASRTMRQGNYGYTF.

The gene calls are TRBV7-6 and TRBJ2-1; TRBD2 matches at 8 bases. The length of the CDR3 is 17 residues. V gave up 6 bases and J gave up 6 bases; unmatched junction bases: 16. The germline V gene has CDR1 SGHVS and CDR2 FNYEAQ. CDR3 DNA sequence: TGTGCCAGCAGGTCTGGGCAGCGGGAGTCGATGGCCAATGAGCAGTTCTTC. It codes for CASRSGQRESMANEQFF.

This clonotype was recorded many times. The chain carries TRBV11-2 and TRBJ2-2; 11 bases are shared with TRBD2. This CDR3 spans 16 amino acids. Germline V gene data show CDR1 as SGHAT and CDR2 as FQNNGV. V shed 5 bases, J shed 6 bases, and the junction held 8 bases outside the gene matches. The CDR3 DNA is TGTGCCAGCAGCAAAACTAGCGGGAGTGTCGCCGGGGAGCTGTTTTTT. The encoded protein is CASSKTSGSVAGELFF.

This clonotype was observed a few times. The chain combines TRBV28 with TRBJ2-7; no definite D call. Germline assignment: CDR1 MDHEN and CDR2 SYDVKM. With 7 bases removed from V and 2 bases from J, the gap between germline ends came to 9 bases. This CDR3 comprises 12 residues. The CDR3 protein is CASKGRAYEQYF. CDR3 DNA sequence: TGTGCCAGCAAGGGCAGAGCCTACGAGCAGTACTTC.

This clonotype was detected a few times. Here the CDR3 reads CSVGLAGGGYEQYF. The CDR3 DNA is TGCAGCGTTGGCCTAGCGGGAGGTGGATACGAGCAGTACTTC. The chain couples TRBV29-1 to TRBJ2-7; TRBD2 matches at 11 bases. The CDR3 is 14 amino acids. CDR1 and CDR2 from the germline V gene are SQVTM and ANQGSEA. V lost 4 bases to trimming and J lost 4 bases; unmatched junction nucleotides: 6.

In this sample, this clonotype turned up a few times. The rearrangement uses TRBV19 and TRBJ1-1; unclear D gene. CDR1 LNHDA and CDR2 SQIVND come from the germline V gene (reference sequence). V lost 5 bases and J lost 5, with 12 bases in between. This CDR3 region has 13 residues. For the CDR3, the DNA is TGTGCCAGTAGTCTAAGCCTGGGGACTGAAGCTTTCTTT. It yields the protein CASSLSLGTEAFF.

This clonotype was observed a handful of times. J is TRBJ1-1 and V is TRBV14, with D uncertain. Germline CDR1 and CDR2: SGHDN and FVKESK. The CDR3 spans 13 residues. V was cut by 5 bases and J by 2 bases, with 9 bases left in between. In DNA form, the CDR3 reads TGTGCCAGCAGCGCAAGACTTAACACTGAAGCTTTCTTT. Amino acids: CASSARLNTEAFF.

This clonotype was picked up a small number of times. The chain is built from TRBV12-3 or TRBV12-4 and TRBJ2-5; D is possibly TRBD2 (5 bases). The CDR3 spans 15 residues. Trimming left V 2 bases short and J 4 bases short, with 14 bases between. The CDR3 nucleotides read TGTGCCAGCAGTTTAAGGATCGGCCGGGGAGAGACCCAGTACTTC. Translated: CASSLRIGRGETQYF.

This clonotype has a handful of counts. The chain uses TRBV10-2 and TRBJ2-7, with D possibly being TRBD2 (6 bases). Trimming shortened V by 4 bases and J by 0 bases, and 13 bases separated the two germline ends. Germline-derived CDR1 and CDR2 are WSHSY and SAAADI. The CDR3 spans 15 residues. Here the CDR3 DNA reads TGCGCCAGCAGTGTAAACCCGGGAGTCTCCTACGAGCAGTACTTC. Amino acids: CASSVNPGVSYEQYF.

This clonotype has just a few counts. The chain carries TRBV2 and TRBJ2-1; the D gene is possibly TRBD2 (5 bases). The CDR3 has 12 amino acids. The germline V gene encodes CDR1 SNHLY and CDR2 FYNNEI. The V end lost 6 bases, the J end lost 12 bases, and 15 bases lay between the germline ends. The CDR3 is CASSDQGRGQFF. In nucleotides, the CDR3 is TGTGCCAGCAGCGACCAAGGCCGGGGGCAGTTCTTC.

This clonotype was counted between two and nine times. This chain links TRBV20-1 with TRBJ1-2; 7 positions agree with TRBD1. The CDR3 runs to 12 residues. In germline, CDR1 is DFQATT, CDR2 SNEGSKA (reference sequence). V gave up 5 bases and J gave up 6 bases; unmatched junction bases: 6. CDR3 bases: TGCAGTGCTCACGAGGGGGCGAATGGCTACACCTTC. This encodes CSAHEGANGYTF.

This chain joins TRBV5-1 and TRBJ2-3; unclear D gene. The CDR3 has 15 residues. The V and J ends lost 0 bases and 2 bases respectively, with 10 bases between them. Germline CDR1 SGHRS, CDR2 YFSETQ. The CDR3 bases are TGCGCCAGCAGCTTGGTACAGCCGCACACAGATACGCAGTATTTT. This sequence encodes CASSLVQPHTDTQYF.

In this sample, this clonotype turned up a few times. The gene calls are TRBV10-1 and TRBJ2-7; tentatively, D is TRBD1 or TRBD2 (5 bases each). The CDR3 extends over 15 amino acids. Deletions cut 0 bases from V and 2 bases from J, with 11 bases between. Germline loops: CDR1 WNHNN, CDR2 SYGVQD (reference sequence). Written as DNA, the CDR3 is TGCGCCAGCAGTGAGTCCCCCAGGGACCCCTACGAGCAGTACTTC. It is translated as CASSESPRDPYEQYF.

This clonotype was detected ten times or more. CDR3 in DNA: TGTGCCAGCAGCCACGGGACAGGGGCCAACTATGGCTACACCTTC. Translated, it gives CASSHGTGANYGYTF. The J gene is TRBJ1-2, the V gene TRBV7-2; the match to TRBD1 covers 10 bases. This CDR3 is 15 amino acids long. Germline V lookup: CDR1 SGHTA, CDR2 FQGNSA. V lost 5 bases to trimming and J lost 2 bases; unmatched junction nucleotides: 5.